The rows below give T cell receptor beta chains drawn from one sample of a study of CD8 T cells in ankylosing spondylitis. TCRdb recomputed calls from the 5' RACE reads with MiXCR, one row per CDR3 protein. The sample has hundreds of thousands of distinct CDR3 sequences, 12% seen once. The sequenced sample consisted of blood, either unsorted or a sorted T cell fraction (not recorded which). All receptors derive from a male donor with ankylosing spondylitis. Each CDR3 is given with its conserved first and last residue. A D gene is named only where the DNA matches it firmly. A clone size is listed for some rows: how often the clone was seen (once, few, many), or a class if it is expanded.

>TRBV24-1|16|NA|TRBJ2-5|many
TGTGCCACCAGGGGGCAAGGACAGGGAGGGACGGAGACCCAGTACTTC
CATRGQGQGGTETQYF
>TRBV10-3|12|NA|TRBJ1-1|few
TGTGCCATCAGTGAGTTGACGAACCAAGCTTTCTTT
CAISELTNQAFF
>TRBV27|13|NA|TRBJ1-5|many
TGTGCCAGCAGCCCTAAGGGAGAGCAGCCCCAGCATTTT
CASSPKGEQPQHF
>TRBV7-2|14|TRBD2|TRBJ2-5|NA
TGTGCCAGCAGCACTGGACTAGCGGGGGACCGCACTTACTTC
CASSTGLAGDRTYF
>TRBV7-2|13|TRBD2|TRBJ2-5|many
TGTGCCAGCGGCCGGGGGGGAGAAGAGACCCAGTACTTC
CASGRGGEETQYF
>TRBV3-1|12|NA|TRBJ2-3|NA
TGTGCCAGCAGCCACCCGCGGGATACGCAGTATTTT
CASSHPRDTQYF
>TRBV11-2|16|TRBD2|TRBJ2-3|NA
TGTGCCAGCAGCATTTCTAGCGGGAGGGCCCAGCATACGCAGTATTTT
CASSISSGRAQHTQYF
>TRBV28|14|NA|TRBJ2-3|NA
TGTGCCAGCAGTCGAAATCCTTTGGGGGATACGCAGTATTTT
CASSRNPLGDTQYF
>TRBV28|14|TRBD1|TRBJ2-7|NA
TGTGCCAGCAGTGCCGGGACAGGGTTCTACGAGCAGTACTTC
CASSAGTGFYEQYF
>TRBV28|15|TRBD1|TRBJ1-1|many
TGTGCCAGCAGTTCAGTTGGACAGGGAGGCACTGAAGCTTTCTTT
CASSSVGQGGTEAFF
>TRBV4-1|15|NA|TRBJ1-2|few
TGCGCCAGCAGCCAAGATATCAGGACGCTCTATGGCTACACCTTC
CASSQDIRTLYGYTF
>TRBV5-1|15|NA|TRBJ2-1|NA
TGCGCCAGCAGCTTCGGGTTTAGCTCCTACAATGAGCAGTTCTTC
CASSFGFSSYNEQFF
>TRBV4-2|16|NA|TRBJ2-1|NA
TGTGCCAGCAGCCAAGGGGGGACCAGCTCCTACAATGAGCAGTTCTTC
CASSQGGTSSYNEQFF
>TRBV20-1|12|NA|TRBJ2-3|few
TGCAGTGCTATATGGGGCGGAGATACGCAGTATTTT
CSAIWGGDTQYF
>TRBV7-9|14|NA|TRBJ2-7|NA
TGTGCCAGCAGCACCACCTTAAGACCCTACGAGCAGTACTTC
CASSTTLRPYEQYF
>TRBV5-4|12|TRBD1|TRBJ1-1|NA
TGTGCCAGCAGCTTGGAACAGGGGGGAGCTTTCTTT
CASSLEQGGAFF
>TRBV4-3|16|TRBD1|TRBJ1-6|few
TGCGCCAGCAGCCAAGACTTAGACAGGGATAATTCACCCCTCCACTTT
CASSQDLDRDNSPLHF
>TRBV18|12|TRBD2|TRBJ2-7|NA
TGTGCCAGCTCACCGGGCGGGAGCGAGCAGTACTTC
CASSPGGSEQYF
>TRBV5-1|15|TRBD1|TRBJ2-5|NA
TGCGCCAGCAGCTCGGGACAGGGGGGGCAAGAGACCCAGTACTTC
CASSSGQGGQETQYF